Shown below are 18 T cell receptor beta chains from a single sample sequenced in a study of T cell repertoires in cytomegalovirus infection (dated by TCRdb to about 2019). The label giving this sample's treatment or condition can be read as: in vitro stimulation with specific CMV peptide epitopes to enrich CMV-specific T cells. These TCRs' antigens remain unknown. Sequencing was carried out with an Illumina HiSeq 1500. TCRdb took the public reads, trimmed them with fastp at Q25, ran MiXCR for clone calling and kept in-frame beta chains. Each CDR3 protein appears once, grouped with its most common genes and DNA. Counted in this sample were about 310,000 distinct CDR3 sequences; approximately 25% of them appeared once. 13% of the sample is in the top ten clones. This specimen was cultured PBMCs, taken from culture after CMV antigen stimulation. The receptors were sampled from a human donor in good health (CMV status not recorded). Some clones in this sample may be carry-over from other donors' samples.

This chain uses TRBV4-1 with TRBJ2-3; 8 bases are a match to TRBD2. The CDR3 extends over 16 amino acids. CDR1 is MGHRA and CDR2 is YSYEKL in the germline V gene. The V segment lost 2 bases and the J segment 5 bases; nucleotides outside the gene matches: 9. The CDR3 DNA follows: TGCGCCAGCAGCCAACTAGCGGGTTCTTATGGAGATACGCAGTATTTT. It specifies CASSQLAGSYGDTQYF.

This clonotype was found many times. The chain uses TRBV9 and TRBJ2-7, with 11 bases lining up with TRBD1. The CDR3 sequence is 14 residues long. Germline values: CDR1 SGDLS, CDR2 YYNGEE. The junction had 2 bases not matched to a gene; V was cut back by 4 bases and J by 2 bases. In DNA, the CDR3 is TGTGCCAGCAGCCCGGGACAGGGGGCCTACGAGCAGTACTTC. Amino acids: CASSPGQGAYEQYF.

This rearrangement joins TRBV28 to TRBJ1-1; tentatively, D is TRBD1 (6 bases). CDR1 MDHEN and CDR2 SYDVKM come from the germline V gene. Trimming cost V 5 bases and J 1 base, with 17 bases left between them. The CDR3 sequence is 16 residues long. CDR3 nucleotide sequence: TGTGCCAGCAGTCCACAGGGAGGTGTAAGGAACACTGAAGCTTTCTTT. Residues: CASSPQGGVRNTEAFF.

V and J are TRBV6-2 or TRBV6-3 and TRBJ2-5, with D possibly being TRBD1 or TRBD2 (5 bases each). Germline-derived CDR1 and CDR2 are MNHEY and SVGEGT. CDR3 length: 14 amino acids. V was pared by 6 bases and J by 1 base, with 12 bases between. The CDR3 loop is CASRGERSQETQYF. CDR3 coding DNA: TGTGCCAGCAGGGGGGAAAGATCCCAAGAGACCCAGTACTTC.

This clonotype was seen ten or more times. The genes are TRBV7-2 and TRBJ1-4, with 11 bases that match TRBD1. This CDR3 has 17 amino acids. CDR1 is SGHTA, CDR2 FQGNSA, per germline. V gave up 5 bases and J gave up 3 bases; unmatched junction bases: 8. DNA for the CDR3: TGTGCCAGCAGCCCGGGACAGGGGGTACCCTCTAATGAAAAACTGTTTTTT. It yields the protein CASSPGQGVPSNEKLFF. Full variable domain (outside the CDR3, taken from reference TRBV7-2 and TRBJ1-4): GAGVSQSPSNKVTEKGKDVELRCDPISGHTALYWYRQSLGQGLEFLIYFQGNSAPDKSGLPSDRFSAERTGGSVSTLTIQRTQQEDSAVYLCASSPGQGVPSNEKLFFGSGTQLSVL.

This clonotype came up a few times. The V gene is TRBV6-5, the J gene TRBJ2-6, with TRBD1 identical over 7 bases. Germline trimming cut 5 bases from V and 1 base from J; bases unmatched to any gene: 5. The germline CDR1 and CDR2 sequences are MNHEY and SVGAGI. This CDR3 contains 16 residues. CDR3 region: CASSQRQGSGANVLTF. In nucleotides, the CDR3 is TGTGCCAGCAGTCAAAGACAGGGTTCTGGGGCCAACGTCCTGACTTTC.

The V gene is TRBV14, the J gene TRBJ1-6, with D unclear. The ends were cut back, 4 bases at V and 0 bases at J, with 10 bases in the middle. The CDR3 length is 16 residues. CDR1 and CDR2 from the germline V gene are SGHDN and FVKESK. In nucleotides, the CDR3 is TGTGCCAGCAGCCTCGGACTGAGCTCCTATAATTCACCCCTCCACTTT. Translating gives CASSLGLSSYNSPLHF.

This clonotype was seen many times. This chain links TRBV6-1 with TRBJ2-1; tentatively, D is TRBD2 (6 bases). The ends were cut back, 1 base at V and 7 bases at J, with 8 bases in the middle. The CDR3 extends over 13 amino acids. Germline loops: CDR1 MNHNS, CDR2 SASEGT. CDR3 region: CASSEVRGNEQFF. The CDR3 region has the DNA TGTGCCAGCAGTGAAGTACGGGGGAATGAGCAGTTCTTC.

The chain recombines TRBV7-2 with TRBJ2-2, with D possibly TRBD2 on 5 matching bases. Trimming cost V 5 bases and J 9 bases, with 13 bases left between them. CDR3 size: 13 residues. Germline loops: CDR1 SGHTA, CDR2 FQGNSA. The CDR3 spells CASSLRRTRELFF. CDR3 bases: TGTGCCAGCAGCCTCAGGAGGACCCGGGAGCTGTTTTTT.

This clonotype was counted many times. The rearrangement links TRBV7-8 to TRBJ2-1; 8 nucleotides line up with TRBD1. With 5 bases clipped from V and 7 bases from J, the junction kept 13 bases outside the gene matches. The germline gives CDR1 SGHVS, CDR2 FQNEAQ. There are 16 residues in the CDR3. The CDR3 reads CASSGRARQGWNEQFF. In DNA, the CDR3 is TGTGCCAGCAGCGGCCGCGCCCGACAGGGGTGGAATGAGCAGTTCTTC.

Only a few counts were recorded for this clonotype. The chain employs TRBV12-3 or TRBV12-4 and TRBJ1-1; 7 bases are a match to TRBD1. The V and J ends lost 6 bases and 4 bases, in that order; junction bases with no gene match: 8. The CDR3 sequence is 14 residues long. CDR3 in DNA: TGTGCCAGCAGCCAACAGGGGAGGGGCACTGAAGCTTTCTTT. Its translation is CASSQQGRGTEAFF.

V gene TRBV7-6 combines with J gene TRBJ2-7; TRBD2 matches at 11 bases. V dropped 4 bases and J dropped 4; count of bases not matched to a gene: 6. The CDR3 length is 15 residues. Germline V lookup: CDR1 SGHVS, CDR2 FNYEAQ. The CDR3 reads CASSSLAGGFYEQYF. In DNA, the CDR3 is TGTGCCAGCAGCTCCCTAGCGGGAGGTTTTTACGAGCAGTACTTC.

The genes are TRBV6-5 and TRBJ1-3; D possibly corresponds to TRBD1 (6 bases). Trimming removed 6 bases at V and 2 bases at J, with 14 bases between. The CDR3 length is 15 residues. Germline values: CDR1 MNHEY, CDR2 SVGAGI. CDR3 bases: TGTGCCAGCAGATTCAGGGGCAGGGCTGGAAACACCATATATTTT. Translating gives CASRFRGRAGNTIYF.

This clonotype was detected only a few times. This chain connects TRBV4-3 to TRBJ1-5, with 10 bases aligning to TRBD1. The V segment lost 2 bases and the J segment 4 bases; nucleotides outside the gene matches: 8. The CDR3 contains 17 residues. Germline CDR1 LGHNA, CDR2 YSLEER. The CDR3 nucleotides read TGCGCCAGCAGCCAATACTTCGGACAGGGGGGGAATCAGCCCCAGCATTTT. It translates to CASSQYFGQGGNQPQHF.

The chain is built from TRBV5-6 and TRBJ2-4; D is perhaps TRBD1 (6 bases). The length of the CDR3 is 16 residues. V gave up 3 bases and J gave up 0 bases, with 13 bases separating them. Per the germline V gene, CDR1 is SGHDT and CDR2 is YYEEEE. CDR3 amino acids: CASSSWTDLAKNIQYF. Written as DNA, the CDR3 is TGTGCCAGCAGCTCCTGGACAGACTTAGCCAAAAACATTCAGTACTTC.

The rearrangement joins TRBV11-2 to TRBJ2-2; D unresolved. The germline gives CDR1 SGHAT, CDR2 FQNNGV. The CDR3 has 12 amino acids. Deletions cut 6 bases from V and 5 bases from J, with 7 bases between. The CDR3 loop is CASRASTGELFF. The CDR3, as DNA: TGTGCCAGCAGGGCGAGTACCGGGGAGCTGTTTTTT. The variable domain in full, completed from reference TRBV11-2 and TRBJ2-2, reads EAGVAQSPRYKIIEKRQSVAFWCNPISGHATLYWYQQILGQGPKLLIQFQNNGVVDDSQLPKDRFSAERLKGVDSTLKIQPAKLEDSAVYLCASRASTGELFFGEGSRLTVL.

This clonotype was detected many times. The V gene is TRBV20-1, the J gene TRBJ2-3; 8 bases fit TRBD2. The CDR3 is 13 residues long. CDR1 is DFQATT and CDR2 is SNEGSKA in the germline V gene (reference sequence). This CDR3 reads CSTPSGSTDTQYF. CDR3 DNA: TGCAGCACCCCTAGCGGGAGCACAGATACGCAGTATTTT.

A note on this clonotype: Mismatch with germline at one junction end may stem from a read error. J is TRBJ2-1 and V is TRBV7-2; D gene uncertain. The V gene's germline CDR1 is SGHTA and CDR2 FQGNSA. CDR3 length equals 13 residues. CDR3 protein: CGSSPRVHNEQFF. The CDR3 DNA reads as TGTGGCAGCAGCCCAAGGGTGCACAATGAGCAGTTCTTC.